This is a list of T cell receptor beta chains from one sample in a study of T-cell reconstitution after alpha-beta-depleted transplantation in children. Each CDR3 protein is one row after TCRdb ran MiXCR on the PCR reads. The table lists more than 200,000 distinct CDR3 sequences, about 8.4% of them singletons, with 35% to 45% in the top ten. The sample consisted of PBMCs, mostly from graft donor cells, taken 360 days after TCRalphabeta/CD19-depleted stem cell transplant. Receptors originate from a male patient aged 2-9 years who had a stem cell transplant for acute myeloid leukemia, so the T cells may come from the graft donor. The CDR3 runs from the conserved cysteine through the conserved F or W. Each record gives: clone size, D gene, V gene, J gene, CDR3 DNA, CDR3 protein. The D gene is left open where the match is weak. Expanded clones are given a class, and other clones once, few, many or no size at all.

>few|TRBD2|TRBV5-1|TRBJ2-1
TGCGCCAGCAGCTTGGCGCGGCTAGCGGGGGGGCTTGACAATGAGCAGTTCTTC
CASSLARLAGGLDNEQFF
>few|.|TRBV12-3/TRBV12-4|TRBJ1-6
TGTGCCAGCAGTTTGGAGGGGGACTATAATTCACCCCTCCACTTT
CASSLEGDYNSPLHF
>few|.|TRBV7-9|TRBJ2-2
TGTGCCAGCAGCTCTATCCCCGGGGAGCTGTTTTTT
CASSSIPGELFF
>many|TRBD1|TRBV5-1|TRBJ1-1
TGCGCCAGCAGCTCACCAGGGGGGGAGAACACTGAAGCTTTCTTT
CASSSPGGENTEAFF
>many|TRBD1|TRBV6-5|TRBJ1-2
TGTGCCAGCAGGGGGACAGGGGGCTCCTATGGCTACACCTTC
CASRGTGGSYGYTF
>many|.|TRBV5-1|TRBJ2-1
TGCGCCAGCAGCTGGCGGACAGCCAACAATGAGCAGTTCTTC
CASSWRTANNEQFF
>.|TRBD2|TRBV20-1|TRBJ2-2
TGCAGTGGGGGGAGGGGGAACACCGGGGAGCTGTTTTTT
CSGGRGNTGELFF
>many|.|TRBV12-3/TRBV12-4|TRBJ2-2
TGTGCCAGCAGTCCTCAGGGCGGGGAGCTGTTTTTT
CASSPQGGELFF
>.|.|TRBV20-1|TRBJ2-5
TGCAGTGCTAGAGCGGTGGCAGGGAGGAACCAAGAGACCCAGTACTTC
CSARAVAGRNQETQYF
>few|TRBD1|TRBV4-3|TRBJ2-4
TGCGCCAGCAGCCCCAGGGGGATCGGGAACATTCAGTACTTC
CASSPRGIGNIQYF
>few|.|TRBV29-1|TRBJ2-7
TGCAGCGTTGAAGGTCCCCCCTACGAGCAGTACTTC
CSVEGPPYEQYF
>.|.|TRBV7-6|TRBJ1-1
TGTGCCAGCAGCTTAGTATCCATAGCCCGGGACGGAGGCACTGAAGCTTTCTTT
CASSLVSIARDGGTEAFF
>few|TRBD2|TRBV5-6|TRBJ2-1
TGTGCCAGCATCACGATGACTAGCGGGAGGGAAGCCAGTCTTGAGCAGTTCTTC
CASITMTSGREASLEQFF
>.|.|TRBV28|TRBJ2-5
TGTGCCAGCAGTTCCCGACCCGAAGAGACCCAGTACTTC
CASSSRPEETQYF
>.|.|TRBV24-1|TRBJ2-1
TGTGCCACCAGTGACAATACCGGGACCCACAATGAGCAGTTCTTC
CATSDNTGTHNEQFF
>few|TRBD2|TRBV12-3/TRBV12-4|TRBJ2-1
TGTGCCAGCAGTTTAGTTCGGGGGGGATTGTATGAGCAGTTCTTC
CASSLVRGGLYEQFF
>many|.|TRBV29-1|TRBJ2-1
TGCAGCGTTCGGACCCGGGGGAATGAGCAGTTCTTC
CSVRTRGNEQFF
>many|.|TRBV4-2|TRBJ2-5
TGTGCCAGCAGCCAAGCCCGGGCCCATCAAGAGACCCAGTACTTC
CASSQARAHQETQYF
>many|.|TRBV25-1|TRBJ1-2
TGTGCCAGCAGTGAATCTCGGCAGGGGCCTAACTATGGCTACACCTTC
CASSESRQGPNYGYTF
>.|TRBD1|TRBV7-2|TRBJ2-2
TGTGCCAGCAACCAAAACAGGGGCTATAACACCGGGGAGCTGTTTTTT
CASNQNRGYNTGELFF
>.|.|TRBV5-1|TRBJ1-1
TGCGCCAGCAGCTTGGGACATACTATCATGAACACTGAAGCTTTCTTT
CASSLGHTIMNTEAFF
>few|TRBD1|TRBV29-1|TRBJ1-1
TGCAGCGCTAAAAGGACAGGGTTAAGTGGAAGGACTGAAGCTTTCTTT
CSAKRTGLSGRTEAFF
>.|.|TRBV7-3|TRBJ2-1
TGTGCCAGCAGCCCCCGACAGGCGGCACCGTACAATGAGCAGTTCTTC
CASSPRQAAPYNEQFF
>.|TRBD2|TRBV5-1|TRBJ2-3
TGCGCCAGCAGCCCGGGACTAGCGGGGGGGCGCCGAGGCACAGATACGCAGTATTTT
CASSPGLAGGRRGTDTQYF
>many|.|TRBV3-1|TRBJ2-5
TGTGCCAGCAGCCAAGGACCATGGCAAGAGACCCAGTACTTC
CASSQGPWQETQYF
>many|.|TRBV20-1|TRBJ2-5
TGCAGTGCTAGAACCCCCCAGACCGGGACCCAGTACTTC
CSARTPQTGTQYF
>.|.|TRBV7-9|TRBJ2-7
TGTGCCAGCAGCTTAGTCCGGGACCCCATCTCAGGCTACGAGCAGTACTTC
CASSLVRDPISGYEQYF
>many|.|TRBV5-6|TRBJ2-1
TGTGCCAGCAGCTTCAACGATGAGCAGTTCTTC
CASSFNDEQFF
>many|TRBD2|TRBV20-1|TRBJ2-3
TGCAGTGCCAATAGCGGGACTAGCACAGATACGCAGTATTTT
CSANSGTSTDTQYF
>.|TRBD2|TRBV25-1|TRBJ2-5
TGTGCCAGCAGTGAATTACTAGCGGGAGGGCTTGAAAGGGCCCAGTACTTC
CASSELLAGGLERAQYF
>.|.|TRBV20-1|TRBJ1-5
TGCAGTGCTAAGGACACGGGATCGATGAGCAATCAGCCCCAGCATTTT
CSAKDTGSMSNQPQHF
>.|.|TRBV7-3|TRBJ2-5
TGTGCCAGCAGCTTAGGTCAGGACGGACAAGAGACCCAGTACTTC
CASSLGQDGQETQYF
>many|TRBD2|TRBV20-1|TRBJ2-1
TGCAGTGCACACAACCCTAGCGGGAGTTCCAATGAGCAGTTCTTC
CSAHNPSGSSNEQFF
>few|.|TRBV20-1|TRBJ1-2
TGCAGTGCTAGAAAGGCCGAGTCTTCCTATGGCTACACCTTC
CSARKAESSYGYTF
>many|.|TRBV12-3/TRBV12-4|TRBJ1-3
TGTGCCAGCAGTCGGGCCCGAAACACCATATATTTT
CASSRARNTIYF
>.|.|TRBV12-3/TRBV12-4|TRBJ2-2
TGTGCCAGCAGTTTAGGCGGCGCCGGGGAGCTGTTTTTT
CASSLGGAGELFF
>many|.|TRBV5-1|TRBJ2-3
TGCGCCAGCAGGCTGGGTGGAGATACGCAGTATTTT
CASRLGGDTQYF
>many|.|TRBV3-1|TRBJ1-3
TGTGCCAGCCGGGATCGAAACACCATATATTTT
CASRDRNTIYF
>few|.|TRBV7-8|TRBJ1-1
TGTGCCAGCAGCCTCGGGGGGGTAGGGAACACTGAAGCTTTCTTT
CASSLGGVGNTEAFF
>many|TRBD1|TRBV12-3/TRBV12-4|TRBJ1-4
TGTGCCAGCAGTTCCCCAGGGGGCTCAACTAATGAAAAACTGTTTTTT
CASSSPGGSTNEKLFF
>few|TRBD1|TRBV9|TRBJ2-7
TGTGCCAGCAGCGTAGCCCCAACGACAGGGAATAGCGCCTACGAGCAGTACTTC
CASSVAPTTGNSAYEQYF
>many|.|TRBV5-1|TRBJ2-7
TGCGCCAGCAGCCCGGACAGCCTTTTCAGGGAGCAGTACTTC
CASSPDSLFREQYF
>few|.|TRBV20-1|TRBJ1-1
TGCAGTGCTAGAGTAGCAGGAAGTTCGATGAACACTGAAGCTTTCTTT
CSARVAGSSMNTEAFF
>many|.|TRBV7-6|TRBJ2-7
TGTGCCAGCAGCTTAGGCGAGTCCTACGAGCAGTACTTC
CASSLGESYEQYF
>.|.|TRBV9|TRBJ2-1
TGTGCCAGCAGCAAAATAGGGGACTACAATGAGCAGTTCTTC
CASSKIGDYNEQFF
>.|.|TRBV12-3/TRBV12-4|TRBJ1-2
TGTGCCAGCAGTTTTAAAGAGGAGTCCTATGGCTACACCTTC
CASSFKEESYGYTF
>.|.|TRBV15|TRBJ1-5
TGTGCCACCAGCAGAGGAGGGGCGGAGGAGCCCCAGCATTTT
CATSRGGAEEPQHF
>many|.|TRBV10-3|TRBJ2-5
TGTGCCATCGGGACGGAGCAAGAGACCCAGTACTTC
CAIGTEQETQYF
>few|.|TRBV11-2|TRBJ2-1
TGTGCCAGCAGCTTAGCCAGGAACAATGAGCAGTTCTTC
CASSLARNNEQFF
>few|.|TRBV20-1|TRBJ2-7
TGCAGTGCTAGAGACCCAGCGGGTCCCTCCTACGAGCAGTACTTC
CSARDPAGPSYEQYF
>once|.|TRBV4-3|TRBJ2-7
TGCGCCAGCAGCCAAGATCATGGGATCCCTAGCTCCTACGAGCAGTACTTC
CASSQDHGIPSSYEQYF
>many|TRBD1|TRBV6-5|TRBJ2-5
TGTGCCAGCAGTTACACCCGGACAGGGGGAGGGAAGGAGACCCAGTACTTC
CASSYTRTGGGKETQYF
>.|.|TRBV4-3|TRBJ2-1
TGCGCCAGCAGCCGAATCGTTGACGGGACCTACAATGAGCAGTTCTTC
CASSRIVDGTYNEQFF
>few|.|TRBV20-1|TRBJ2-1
TGCAGTACCATCGGGACCACCGACAATGAGCAGTTCTTC
CSTIGTTDNEQFF
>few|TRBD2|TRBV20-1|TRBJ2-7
TGCAGTGCTAGACCCCGACTAGCGGGAGATCGGGAGCAGTACTTC
CSARPRLAGDREQYF
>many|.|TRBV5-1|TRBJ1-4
TGCGCCAGCAGCTCCCAGACAGGTTCGGAGGGAAAACTGTTTTTT
CASSSQTGSEGKLFF
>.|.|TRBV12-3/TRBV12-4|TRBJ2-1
TGTGCCACCAAGACGGGCCCCTCGGGTGAGCAGTTCTTC
CATKTGPSGEQFF
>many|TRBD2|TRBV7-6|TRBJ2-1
TGTGCCAGCAGCCCATGGGGTACTAGCGGTAATGAGCAGTTCTTC
CASSPWGTSGNEQFF
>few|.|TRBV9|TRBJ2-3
TGTGCCAGCAGCGTAGGTCGGGGTAGCAGCACAGATACGCAGTATTTT
CASSVGRGSSTDTQYF